One and the same sample provided the 19 T cell receptor beta chains below, sequenced in a study of cytomegalovirus exposure and HLA in healthy donors. Produced via immunoSEQ multiplex PCR; TCRdb's table is partial and in-frame only. The sample lists 90,000 to 150,000 clones; approximately 88% were seen once. Source material: PBMCs. These receptors all come from a woman aged 18-29 years in good health and CMV-seropositive.

V is TRBV29-1 and J is TRBJ2-1, with a weak D call TRBD2 (6 bases). The CDR3 runs to 13 residues. Germline CDR1 SQVTM, CDR2 ANQGSEA. Trimming left V 7 bases short and J 4 bases short, with 14 bases between. In nucleotides, the CDR3 is TGCAGCGGGATGGAGGGAAGGTACAATGAGCAGTTCTTC. Translated, it gives CSGMEGRYNEQFF.

The chain carries TRBV11-1 and TRBJ2-5; 7 positions agree with TRBD2. The CDR3 is made up of 14 amino acids. The junction had 14 bases not matched to a gene; V was cut back by 9 bases and J by 7 bases. Germline assignment: CDR1 SGHAT and CDR2 FQDESV (reference sequence). The DNA of the CDR3 is TGTGCCAGTGCAGGGAGGGACTGGCCTTGGACCCAGTACTTC. This sequence encodes CASAGRDWPWTQYF.

The chain employs TRBV6-5 and TRBJ2-5; TRBD1 is a possible D gene (5 bases). The CDR3 spans 13 residues. Between the trimmed V and J ends, which lost 5 bases and 2 bases, there was a span of 9 bases. Germline values: CDR1 MNHEY, CDR2 SVGAGI. In nucleotides, the CDR3 is TGTGCCAGCAGTAGGGGATTTCAAGAGACCCAGTACTTC. It codes for CASSRGFQETQYF.

This chain joins TRBV30 and TRBJ1-1, with 9 bases aligning to TRBD1. The germline V gene encodes CDR1 GTSNPN and CDR2 SVGIG (reference sequence). The CDR3 spans 13 residues. V lost 7 bases, J lost 4 bases, and 7 bases stayed unmatched. The CDR3 sequence: CALDRGTVTEAFF. DNA for the CDR3: TGTGCCTTGGACAGGGGAACGGTCACTGAAGCTTTCTTT.

The J gene is TRBJ2-7, the V gene TRBV29-1; 9 bases align to TRBD1. The CDR3 covers 13 residues. With 6 bases clipped from V and 3 bases from J, the junction kept 6 bases outside the gene matches. Germline V gene data show CDR1 as SQVTM and CDR2 as ANQGSEA. CDR3 in amino acids: CSVIGTGSYEQYF. Here the CDR3 DNA reads TGCAGCGTGATAGGGACAGGGAGCTACGAGCAGTACTTC.

The chain uses TRBV18 and TRBJ2-1; D gene ambiguous. CDR1 KGHSH and CDR2 LQKENI come from the germline V gene. This CDR3 is 17 amino acids long. V gave up 2 bases and J gave up 3 bases, with 17 bases separating them. In DNA form, the CDR3 reads TGTGCCAGCTCACCAAGTTTCATAGTCGGAGTCTACAATGAGCAGTTCTTC. The encoded protein is CASSPSFIVGVYNEQFF.

This clone showed up just a few times. The rearrangement joins TRBV2 to TRBJ1-2; D is unresolved. The V end was cut by 2 bases, the J end by 9 bases, with 10 bases between. CDR3 length equals 12 residues. Germline-derived CDR1 and CDR2 are SNHLY and FYNNEI. CDR3 residues: CASSEQPGSYTF. The CDR3 DNA follows: TGTGCCAGCAGTGAACAACCGGGGAGCTACACCTTC.

The gene calls are TRBV4-1 and TRBJ1-3; D gene uncertain. Trimming removed 0 bases at V and 0 bases at J, with 6 bases between. Germline loops: CDR1 MGHRA, CDR2 YSYEKL. The CDR3 covers 15 residues. CDR3 amino acids: CASSQDLSSGNTIYF. Here the CDR3 DNA reads TGCGCCAGCAGCCAAGATCTAAGCTCTGGAAACACCATATATTTT.

The chain couples TRBV30 to TRBJ1-1; 7 bases agree with TRBD1. The germline V gene encodes CDR1 GTSNPN and CDR2 SVGIG (reference sequence). This CDR3 has 16 amino acids. V lost 3 bases, J lost 7 bases, and 17 bases stayed unmatched. The CDR3 spells CAWSDTLQGIEDEAFF. CDR3 nucleotides: TGTGCCTGGAGCGATACCCTACAGGGGATTGAGGATGAAGCTTTCTTT.

The chain employs TRBV7-9 and TRBJ2-5, with TRBD2 as a possible D gene (6 bases). The V end lost 3 bases, the J end lost 3 bases, and 11 bases lay between the germline ends. The CDR3 loop spans 14 amino acids. Per the germline V gene, CDR1 is SEHNR and CDR2 is FQNEAQ (reference sequence). CDR3 coding DNA: TGTGCCAGCAGCTTGGGGGGACTTAAAGAGACCCAGTACTTC. Translating gives CASSLGGLKETQYF.

The chain joins TRBV2 to TRBJ1-6; tentatively, D is TRBD1 (6 bases). The germline gives CDR1 SNHLY, CDR2 FYNNEI. The CDR3 covers 14 residues. The V and J ends lost 7 bases and 10 bases respectively, with 17 bases between them. CDR3 sequence (DNA): TGTGCCAGCAAGGAGACAGGTGTCGGCTCACCCCTCCACTTT. Translation gives CASKETGVGSPLHF.

The rearrangement joins TRBV15 to TRBJ2-1; weak D call: TRBD2 (6 bases). Trimming left V 5 bases short and J 4 bases short, with 15 bases between. CDR1 and CDR2 from the germline V gene are LNHNV and YYDKDF (reference sequence). This CDR3 is 15 amino acids long. The DNA for the CDR3 is TGTGCCACCAGCCCTCCCCCCGGGAGATACAATGAGCAGTTCTTC. Its translation: CATSPPPGRYNEQFF.

The chain couples TRBV5-4 to TRBJ2-7, with TRBD2 identical over 11 bases. J lost 10 bases, V lost 4 bases, and 13 bases had no gene match. Germline loops: CDR1 SGHNT, CDR2 YYREEE (reference sequence). The CDR3 totals 15 residues. The CDR3 sequence: CASSPGLAGPGGQYF. CDR3 DNA: TGTGCCAGCAGCCCCGGACTAGCGGGCCCGGGCGGACAGTACTTC.

The V call is TRBV7-8, the J call TRBJ2-3; 9 nucleotides line up with TRBD2. This CDR3 has 17 amino acids. Trimming took 1 base from V and 3 from J; bases not matched to a gene: 8. CDR1 is SGHVS, CDR2 FQNEAQ, per germline. In nucleotides, the CDR3 is TGTGCCAGCAGCTTAGGAGGACTAGCGCTGGGGACAGATACGCAGTATTTT. Translation: CASSLGGLALGTDTQYF.

CDR3 nucleotide sequence: TGTGCCACCGTCGGGACAGGGGGCTCCTTTGGCTACACCTTC. It specifies CATVGTGGSFGYTF. The chain is built from TRBV15 and TRBJ1-2, with 12 bases lining up with TRBD1. V dropped 8 bases and J dropped 7; count of bases not matched to a gene: 8. The germline gives CDR1 LNHNV, CDR2 YYDKDF (reference sequence). The CDR3 contains 14 residues.

The chain combines TRBV11-2 with TRBJ2-1; TRBD2 aligns across 9 bases. The CDR3 is 15 amino acids. Germline-derived CDR1 and CDR2 are SGHAT and FQNNGV. Trimming removed 3 bases from V and 8 bases from J; junction bases left unmatched: 8. In DNA form, the CDR3 reads TGTGCCAGCAGCTTGAAAGCGGGAGGCGTCGATGAGCAGTTCTTC. It translates to CASSLKAGGVDEQFF.

This clone has a single count. The chain combines TRBV5-6 with TRBJ1-2, with 10 positions matching TRBD1. The CDR3 spans 16 residues. V dropped 4 bases and J dropped 2; count of bases not matched to a gene: 8. The germline CDR1 and CDR2 sequences are SGHDT and YYEEEE. Here the CDR3 reads CASSPPGQGFNYGYTF. The DNA for the CDR3 is TGTGCCAGCAGCCCCCCGGGACAGGGGTTCAACTATGGCTACACCTTC. The complete variable domain, with remaining parts taken from reference TRBV5-6 and TRBJ1-2, reads DAGVTQSPTHLIKTRGQQVTLRCSPKSGHDTVSWYQQALGQGPQFIFQYYEEEERQRGNFPDRFSGHQFPNYSSELNVNALLLGDSALYLCASSPPGQGFNYGYTFGSGTRLTVV.

V is TRBV4-1 and J is TRBJ1-1; D may be TRBD1 (5 bases). Germline values: CDR1 MGHRA, CDR2 YSYEKL. The CDR3 consists of 15 residues. V shed 0 bases and J shed 1 base, with 9 bases lying between them. The CDR3 nucleotides are TGCGCCAGCAGCCAAGATCTTCAGGGGAACACTGAAGCTTTCTTT. Its translation: CASSQDLQGNTEAFF.

The chain uses TRBV10-3 and TRBJ2-3; D might be TRBD2 (5 bases). Germline values: CDR1 ENHRY, CDR2 SYGVKD. V lost 4 bases and J lost 4, with 12 bases in between. The CDR3 has 14 amino acids. The CDR3 DNA is TGTGCCATCAGTGTACGGGATGCACCAGATACGCAGTATTTT. It codes for CAISVRDAPDTQYF.